This record covers a single T cell receptor beta chain. The sample is drawn from a study of blood T cell repertoires in COVID-19. At the level of the study: T cells, B-cell-depleted T cells, or PBMCs provided the cDNA or gDNA that served as material.

Authors' processing steps: Reference gene primer amplification yielded estimated nucleated cell counts. Repertoires were generated with immunoSEQ multiplex PCR, while TCRdb's copy carries only in-frame clones and drops some. V and J calls and clone size are as listed in that table; D and trimming were resolved from the DNA. The repertoire holds around 60,000 clones, over 55% seen once, with approximately 4.8% in the top ten. Seattle enrolled patients during active infection and tracked them longitudinally. Germline-derived CDR1 and CDR2 are MNHEY and SVGAGI. V lost 8 bases, J lost 7 bases, and 15 bases lay in between. CDR3 length: 14 residues.

The sequenced material came from peripheral blood. This TCR was recovered from a woman in her 70s with COVID-19, enrolled during active disease. The rearrangement joins TRBV6-5 to TRBJ1-6, with TRBD1 as a possible D gene (5 bases). The CDR3 bases are TGTGCCAGCGGGGCAGTAAGCGTGAATTCACCCCTCCACTTT. Protein sequence: CASGAVSVNSPLHF.